A selection of T cell receptor beta chains follows, all from one sample in a study of cytomegalovirus exposure and HLA in healthy donors. Produced via immunoSEQ multiplex PCR; TCRdb's table is partial and in-frame only. This table has under 150,000 clones, roughly two thirds appearing once. The sequencing sample was made of PBMCs. The source is a man younger than 35 in good health and CMV-seropositive. Each CDR3 is given without its conserved first and last residue.

V	J	CDR3
TRBV30	TRBJ2-2	ARGQRAEINTGELF
TRBV7-6	TRBJ2-5	ASSLIRTSGGRGQGTQY
TRBV7-2	TRBJ2-7	ASSFRDRVYEQY
TRBV25-1	TRBJ2-6	ASSPPGVSGANVLT
TRBV29-1	TRBJ1-2	SVEEGDRGGYT
TRBV25-1	TRBJ1-2	ASTKTGGAGGYT
TRBV6-1	TRBJ2-2	ASSGAGTGTRELF
TRBV2	TRBJ2-3	ASSVRLAGNTQY
TRBV2	TRBJ2-5	ASSDTRRKTQY
TRBV7-9	TRBJ1-2	ASTSQGSGYT
TRBV7-8	TRBJ2-5	ASSFSGDQETQY
TRBV28	TRBJ1-2	ASSFPVRDGYT
TRBV6-1	TRBJ1-1	ASRVTAGAAPEAF
TRBV10-3	TRBJ1-3	ATWDRGSGNTIY
TRBV7-6	TRBJ2-3	ASSLVSGGGRTDTQY
TRBV6-5	TRBJ1-1	ASSARQSKAF
TRBV30	TRBJ1-4	AWGRYEANEKLF
TRBV6-6	TRBJ1-2	ASSMRDYGYT
TRBV7-9	TRBJ1-2	ASSRGESGDYGYT
TRBV14	TRBJ1-3	ASSQAWAAGISGNTIY
TRBV28	TRBJ2-3	ASSLGTGHTDTQY
TRBV2	TRBJ2-1	ASREGTGGRYNEQF
TRBV28	TRBJ1-5	ASSFGDGGDQPQH
TRBV4-1	TRBJ2-5	ASSQGRSD
TRBV2	TRBJ1-2	ARKDRGNYGYT
TRBV30	TRBJ2-6	AWSVARTSSGANVLT
TRBV4-1	TRBJ1-1	ASSQESGLHTEAF
TRBV5-1	TRBJ1-4	ASSKGQGNEKLF
TRBV28	TRBJ1-6	ASIRGYNSPLH